A single sample gave rise to the 4 T cell receptor beta chains below, sequenced in a study of shared T cell receptors in the human thymus. Assay: immunoSEQ multiplex PCR; the TCRdb copy retains only in-frame clones and omits some. Of roughly 710,000 clones listed, approximately 85% are singletons. The sample also formed part of further work on human thymus T cells.

The sequenced sample was thymocytes. These receptors were obtained from a girl under three years old with a congenital heart defect.

This clone was detected only a few times. The V gene is TRBV27, the J gene TRBJ2-2; no firm D call. Looked up from germline, CDR1 is MNHEY and CDR2 is SMNVEV (reference sequence). Trimming pared 4 bases from V and 5 bases from J, leaving 2 bases between. The CDR3 is made up of 11 amino acids. DNA for the CDR3: TGTGCCAGCAGTTCAACCGGGGAGCTGTTTTTT. This codes for CASSSTGELFF.

V and J are TRBV9 and TRBJ1-4; D is unclear. Trimming removed 0 bases from V and 0 bases from J, with 9 bases in between. The germline CDR1 and CDR2 sequences are SGDLS and YYNGEE. The CDR3 runs to 16 residues. The CDR3 spells CASSVVAEATNEKLFF. Here the CDR3 DNA reads TGTGCCAGCAGCGTAGTTGCGGAAGCAACTAATGAAAAACTGTTTTTT.

V and J are TRBV29-1 and TRBJ1-1, with 7 bases identical to TRBD1. The CDR3 loop spans 10 amino acids. Germline V gene lookup returns CDR1 SQVTM and CDR2 ANQGSEA. The V and J ends lost 7 bases and 10 bases, in that order; junction bases with no gene match: 6. CDR3 DNA sequence: TGCAGCGCCGAGGGGGCGTCAGCTTTCTTT. It is translated as CSAEGASAFF.

V usage is TRBV7-6 and J usage is TRBJ1-1; TRBD1 might be the D (6 bases). V shed 2 bases and J shed 4 bases, with 23 bases lying between them. Germline V gene sequence: CDR1 SGHVS, CDR2 FNYEAQ. The CDR3 has 18 residues. The CDR3 is CASSLRERGARDGTEAFF. DNA of the CDR3: TGTGCCAGCAGCTTACGGGAGCGGGGGGCCAGGGATGGCACTGAAGCTTTCTTT. The variable domain in full, completed from reference TRBV7-6 and TRBJ1-1, reads GAGVSQSPRYKVTKRGQDVALRCDPISGHVSLYWYRQALGQGPEFLTYFNYEAQQDKSGLPNDRFSAERPEGSISTLTIQRTEQRDSAMYRCASSLRERGARDGTEAFFGQGTRLTVV.